This T cell receptor (beta chain) was identified in a study of shared clonotypes between healthy human individuals (dated by TCRdb to the early 2020s). About the study as a whole: Two women and a few men aged 18 to 49 years were included in the cohort. For each donor, CD4 naive and CD4 memory were each given three plates, CD8 naive was given two plates, and CD8 memory was given one plate. Blood TCR repertoires of about five healthy adults were deeply sequenced to estimate repertoire size and the extent of clonotype sharing between individuals. Leukapheresis yielded between about 0.94 and 9.5 billion PBMCs per donor. Libraries were prepared and TCR repertoires were sequenced by different laboratories using diverse techniques, in order to increase sequencing depth and limit assay-specific biases.

There are 12 amino acids in the CDR3, from cysteine to phenylalanine inclusive. Only CDR3 DNA is held: 36 bases, read in frame from base 1. Reading the germline V gene gives CDR1 SNHLY and CDR2 FYNNEI. Relative to germline, V is missing 6 bases and J is missing 5 bases, with 1 base of the junction outside any gene match. The donors were healthy, HIV-negative adults who had no recently reported acute infections or vaccinations. Every donor was a Caucasian adult living in Nashville, Tennessee, USA. CD4+ T cells were enriched by magnetic negative selection; naive cells were then positively selected on CD45RA, and the negative fraction formed the memory subset. After blood collection by leukapheresis, PBMCs were isolated using Ficoll-Histopaque density gradient centrifugation and then cryopreserved in the vapor phase of liquid nitrogen. Analytical flow cytometry was used to check the purity and quantity of each magnetically sorted T cell population. Each sorted fraction had its genomic DNA isolated and then quantified by UV absorbance on a Nanodrop 2000c.

TCR CDR3 regions were amplified from genomic DNA by multiplex PCR using the deep immunoSEQ assay. Extracted genomic DNA from each cell subset was distributed evenly across all wells of several immunoSEQ 96-well plates, and each plate was treated as a replicate. For sorted subsets, 150 to 250 ng of genomic DNA, equivalent to tens of thousands of T cell genomes, went into each replicate PCR. The purified libraries were quantified using a Qubit 3.0 fluorometer, sized with a Bioanalyzer 2100, and then quantified again using the KAPA Library Quantification kit. Each immunoSEQ 96-well plate was sequenced on its own single-read 150-cycle Illumina NextSeq 550 flow cell. Per the authors' processing: The immunoSEQ output contained only junctional sequences without quality scores, so filtering could not match that applied to full-length reads. Sequences were annotated with PyIR, a Python wrapper for IgBLAST v1.9, and V/J genes and CDR3 were assigned using IMGT germline references. Reads were removed for weak V/J assignments (E-value above 1e-6), missing CDR3, stop codons, out-of-frame junctions, or ambiguous translated residues. V3J clonotypes were defined as sequences sharing the same inferred V gene, J gene, and CDR3 amino acid sequence. Percentage overlap between repertoires was computed as shared unique clonotypes divided by the size of the smaller repertoire. Three approaches were used to assess repertoire richness: RTK rarefaction, the Chao1 estimator, and Recon v2.1 estimates of unobserved clonotypes. OLGA was used to compute generation probabilities for all TCRbeta clonotypes that the gDNA method yielded from a few donors. Drawn from immuneACCESS, this table holds only the in-frame rearrangements with V and J called that TCRdb kept. Clones are partly lost; checked studies trace under half to an unresolved V gene and leave the rest unexplained. V, J and clone size are those of that table, while D and trimming were read from the DNA. The sample has over 950,000 clones on record, 70% to 85% of them singletons. Roughly 0.82% of the sample comes from the top ten.

Study-wide findings and limitations: Rarefaction of sorted-subset datasets indicated incomplete sequencing despite the large sequencing depth. When a handful of donors were compared, the shared fraction of clonotypes was about 5.4% for naive CD4, around 3.5% for naive CD8, 2% to 2.5% for memory CD4, and 0.4% for memory CD8. Only blood was sampled, and tissue TCR repertoires likely differ from those in blood. Higher generation probabilities were observed for clonotypes shared by all four sorted-subset donors than for non-shared clonotypes. Pairwise subsampling indicated that sequencing depth was expected to affect the degree of clonotype sharing among donors. The small number of donors limited the genetic and exposure-history diversity represented. Naive subsets generally had larger estimated clonotype richness than memory subsets.

This clone was found a few times. Its antigen is not yet known. Within one base of it there is no much larger clone, and no base qualities were kept. The sample consisted of memory CD4+ T cells from PBMCs. Taken with the paper, the label for cell subset or site translates to: CD45RA-negative fraction. The receptor was derived from a man younger than 35 in good health. Some clones in this sample may be carry-over from other donors' samples. The V and J genes are TRBV2 and TRBJ1-5, with TRBD1 identical over 7 junction bases. The DNA sequence is given as TGTGCCAGCAGCAGGGGGGATCAGCCCCAGCATTTT. It specifies CASSRGDQPQHF.